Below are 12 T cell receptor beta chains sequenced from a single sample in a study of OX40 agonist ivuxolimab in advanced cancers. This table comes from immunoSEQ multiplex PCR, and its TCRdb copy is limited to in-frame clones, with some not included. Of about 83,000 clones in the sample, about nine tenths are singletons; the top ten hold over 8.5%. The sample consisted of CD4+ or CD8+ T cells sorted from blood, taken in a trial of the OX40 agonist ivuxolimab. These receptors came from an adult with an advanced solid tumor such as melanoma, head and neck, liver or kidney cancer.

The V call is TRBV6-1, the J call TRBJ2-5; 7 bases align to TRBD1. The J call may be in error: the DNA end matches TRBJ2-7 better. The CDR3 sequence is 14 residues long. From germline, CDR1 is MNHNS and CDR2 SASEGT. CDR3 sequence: CASRDTGAPYEQYF. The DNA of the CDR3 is TGTGCCAGCAGGGATACAGGGGCTCCCTACGAGCAGTACTTC.

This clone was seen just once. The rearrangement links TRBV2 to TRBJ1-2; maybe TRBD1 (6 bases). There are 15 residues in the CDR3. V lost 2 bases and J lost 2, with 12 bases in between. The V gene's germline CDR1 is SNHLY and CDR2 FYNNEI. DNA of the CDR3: TGTGCCAGCAGTGAACCGGGGGCCTACAACTATGGCTACACCTTC. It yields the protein CASSEPGAYNYGYTF.

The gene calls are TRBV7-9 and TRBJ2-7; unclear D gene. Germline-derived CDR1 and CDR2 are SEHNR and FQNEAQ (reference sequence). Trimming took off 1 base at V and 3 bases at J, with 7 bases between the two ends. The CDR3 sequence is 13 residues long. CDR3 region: CASSLGGYYEQYF. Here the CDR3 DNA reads TGTGCCAGCAGCTTAGGCGGTTACTACGAGCAGTACTTC.

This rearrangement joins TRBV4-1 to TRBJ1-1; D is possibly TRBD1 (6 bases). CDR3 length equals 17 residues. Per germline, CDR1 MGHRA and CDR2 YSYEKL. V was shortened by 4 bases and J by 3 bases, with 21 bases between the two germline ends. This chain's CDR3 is CASSPREGGEEDTEAFF. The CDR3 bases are TGCGCCAGCAGCCCCCGGGAGGGGGGCGAGGAAGACACTGAAGCTTTCTTT.

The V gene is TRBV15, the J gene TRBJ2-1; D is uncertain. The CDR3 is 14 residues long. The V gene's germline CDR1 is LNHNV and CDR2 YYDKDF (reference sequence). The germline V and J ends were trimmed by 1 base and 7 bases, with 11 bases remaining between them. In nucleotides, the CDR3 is TGTGCCACCAGCAGAGGTAGGGCCCTGAATGAGCAGTTCTTC. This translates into CATSRGRALNEQFF.

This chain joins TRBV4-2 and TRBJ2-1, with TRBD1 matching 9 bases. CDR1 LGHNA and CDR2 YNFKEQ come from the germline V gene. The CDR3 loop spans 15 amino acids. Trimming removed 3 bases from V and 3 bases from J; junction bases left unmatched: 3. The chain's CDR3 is CASSQDRGVYNEQFF. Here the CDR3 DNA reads TGTGCCAGCAGCCAGGACAGGGGTGTCTACAATGAGCAGTTCTTC.

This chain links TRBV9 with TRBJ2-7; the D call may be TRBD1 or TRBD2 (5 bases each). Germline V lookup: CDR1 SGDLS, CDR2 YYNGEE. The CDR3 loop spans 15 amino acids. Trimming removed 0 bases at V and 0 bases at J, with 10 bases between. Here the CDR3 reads CASSVAGTSSYEQYF. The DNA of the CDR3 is TGTGCCAGCAGCGTAGCTGGGACGAGCTCCTACGAGCAGTACTTC.

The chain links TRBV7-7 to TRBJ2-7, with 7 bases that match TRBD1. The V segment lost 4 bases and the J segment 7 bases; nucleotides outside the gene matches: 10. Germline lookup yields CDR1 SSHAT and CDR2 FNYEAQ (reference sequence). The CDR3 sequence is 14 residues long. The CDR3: CASSSGQAPGEQYF. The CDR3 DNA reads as TGTGCCAGCAGCTCTGGACAGGCCCCGGGGGAGCAGTACTTC.

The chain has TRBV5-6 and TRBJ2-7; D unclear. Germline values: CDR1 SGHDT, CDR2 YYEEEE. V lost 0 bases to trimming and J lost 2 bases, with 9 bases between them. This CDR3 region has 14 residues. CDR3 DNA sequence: TGTGCCAGCAGCTTGGCGGCCAGGACCTACGAGCAGTACTTC. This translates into CASSLAARTYEQYF.

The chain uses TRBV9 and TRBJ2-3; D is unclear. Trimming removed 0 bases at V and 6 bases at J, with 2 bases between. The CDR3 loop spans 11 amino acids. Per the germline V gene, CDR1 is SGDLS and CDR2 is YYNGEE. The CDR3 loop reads CASSVADTQYF. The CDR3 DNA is TGTGCCAGCAGCGTAGCTGATACGCAGTATTTT. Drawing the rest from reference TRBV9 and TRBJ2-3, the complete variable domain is DSGVTQTPKHLITATGQRVTLRCSPRSGDLSVYWYQQSLDQGLQFLIQYYNGEERAKGNILERFSAQQFPDLHSELNLSSLELGDSALYFCASSVADTQYFGPGTRLTVL.

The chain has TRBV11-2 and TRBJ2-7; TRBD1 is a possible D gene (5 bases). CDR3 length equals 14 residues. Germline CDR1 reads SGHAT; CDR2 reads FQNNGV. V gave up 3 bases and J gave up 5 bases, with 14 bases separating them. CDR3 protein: CASSFSEGVNEQYF. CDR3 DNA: TGTGCCAGCAGCTTCTCCGAAGGGGTTAACGAGCAGTACTTC. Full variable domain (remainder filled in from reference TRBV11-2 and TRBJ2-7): EAGVAQSPRYKIIEKRQSVAFWCNPISGHATLYWYQQILGQGPKLLIQFQNNGVVDDSQLPKDRFSAERLKGVDSTLKIQPAKLEDSAVYLCASSFSEGVNEQYFGPGTRLTVT.

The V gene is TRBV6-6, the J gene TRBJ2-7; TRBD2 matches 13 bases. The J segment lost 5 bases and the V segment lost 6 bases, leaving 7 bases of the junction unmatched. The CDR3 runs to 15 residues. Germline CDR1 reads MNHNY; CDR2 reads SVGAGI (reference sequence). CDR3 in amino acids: CASSSTGLAGDEQYF. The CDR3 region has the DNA TGTGCCAGCAGCTCCACTGGACTAGCGGGGGACGAGCAGTACTTC.